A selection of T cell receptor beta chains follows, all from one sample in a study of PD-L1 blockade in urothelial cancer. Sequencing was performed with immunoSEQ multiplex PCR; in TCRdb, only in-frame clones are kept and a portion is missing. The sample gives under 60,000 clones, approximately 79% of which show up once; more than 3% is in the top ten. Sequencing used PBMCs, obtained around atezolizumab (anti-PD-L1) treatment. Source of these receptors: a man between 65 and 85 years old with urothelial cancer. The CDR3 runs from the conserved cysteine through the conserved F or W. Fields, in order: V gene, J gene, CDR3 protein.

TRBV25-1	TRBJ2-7	CASWDRDEQYF
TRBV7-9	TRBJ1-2	CASSLGQGLYGYTF
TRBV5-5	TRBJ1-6	CASSQGVEGSPLHF
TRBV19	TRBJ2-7	CASSPNLPGLAGFSYEQYF
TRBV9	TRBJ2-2	CASSRAGGNTGELFF
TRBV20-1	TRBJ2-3	CTPGDPDTQYF
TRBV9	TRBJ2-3	CASSTGTSGGAVDTQYF
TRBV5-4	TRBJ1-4	CASSSRDNEKLFF
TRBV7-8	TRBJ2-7	CASTLLGQGLGQYEQYF
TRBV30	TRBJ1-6	CAWSSQGIMSPLHF
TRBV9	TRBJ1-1	CASSVARNTEAFF
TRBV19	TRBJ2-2	CASLTGQSNTGELFF
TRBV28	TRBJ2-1	CASSSYGSYNEQFF
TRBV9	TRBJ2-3	CASKGGRASNTQYF
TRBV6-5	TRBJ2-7	CASRGVPGLSEEYF
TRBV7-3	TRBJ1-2	CASSLGTGGLTGYTF
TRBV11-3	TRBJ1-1	CASSLGQGMNVEAFF
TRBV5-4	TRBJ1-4	CASSTAGGLSEKLFF
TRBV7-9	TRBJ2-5	CASSLTDYSFEETQYF
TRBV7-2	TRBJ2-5	CASSLDAGGARTQYF
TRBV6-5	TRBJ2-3	CASSRSGSQADTQYF
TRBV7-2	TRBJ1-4	CASSFDGQSNEKLFF
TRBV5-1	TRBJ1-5	CASSLDGQTNQPQHF
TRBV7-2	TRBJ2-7	CASSLSPGLGGREQYF
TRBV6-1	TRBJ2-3	CASSPGATGDTQYF
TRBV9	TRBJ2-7	CASSVGDREPLQYF
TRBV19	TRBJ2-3	CASSDLDRGPDTQYF
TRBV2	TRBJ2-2	CASGGSGRNTGELFF
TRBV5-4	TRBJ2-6	CASSNRSSGANVLTF